This T cell receptor (beta chain) comes out of a study of cytomegalovirus exposure and HLA in healthy donors. Overall study context: The platform used for the roughly 130 validation repertoires matched that of the approximately 620 first-cohort repertoires, a later analysis reported. Findings and limits, study-wide: Most TCR sequences were seen very rarely across donors, but some public TCRs occurred in many. There were a few CMV-associated chains whose specificity for CMV antigens was confirmed in vitro.

Germline assignment: CDR1 SEHNR and CDR2 FQNEAQ (reference sequence). The CDR3 has 16 residues. V lost 5 bases and J lost 5, with 16 bases in between. Remarks on this clone: Its antigen is unidentified.

The donors were in the roughly 130-subject validation cohort, distinct from the roughly 700-subject first cohort. Assay: immunoSEQ multiplex PCR; the TCRdb copy retains only in-frame clones and omits some. This sample has around 140,000 clones, with roughly 87% found just once. The chain carries TRBV7-9 and TRBJ1-6, with D perhaps matching TRBD1 (6 bases). The receptor comes from a woman between 18 and 30 years old in good health and CMV-seronegative. Sequencing used PBMCs. The CDR3 nucleotides are TGTGCCAGCAGCCCCGTTGGGGGCTTCGATAATTCACCCCTCCACTTT. It is translated as CASSPVGGFDNSPLHF.